This TCR beta chain appears in the sequencing data of a study of blood T cell repertoires in COVID-19. Study information: Collection of acute and convalescent COVID-19 samples took place in the United States, Italy and Spain. The analysed material was cDNA or gDNA that came from T cells, B-cell-depleted T cells, or PBMCs.

As handled by the study authors: Amplification of reference gene primers was used by the study to estimate nucleated cell counts. Sequenced by immunoSEQ multiplex PCR; TCRdb stores in-frame clones only, minus some. V, J and clone size are taken as reported in that table, and D and trimming were inferred from the DNA itself. The data hold 200,000 to 250,000 clones, with roughly 85% observed a single time. With V trimmed by 0 bases and J by 5 bases, 13 bases remained unmatched. Germline V gene data show CDR1 as SGHAT and CDR2 as FQNNGV. This CDR3 comprises 18 residues. This TCR was recovered from a woman older than 75 with acute or convalescent COVID-19. The sequenced material came from peripheral blood. The V call is TRBV11-2, the J call TRBJ1-1, with TRBD1 matching over 9 bases. CDR3 nucleotide sequence: TGTGCCAGCAGCTTAGAGGGGCCGGGACAGGGTGCGGGGACTGAAGCTTTCTTT. Protein sequence: CASSLEGPGQGAGTEAFF. Full variable domain (remainder filled in from reference TRBV11-2 and TRBJ1-1): EAGVAQSPRYKIIEKRQSVAFWCNPISGHATLYWYQQILGQGPKLLIQFQNNGVVDDSQLPKDRFSAERLKGVDSTLKIQPAKLEDSAVYLCASSLEGPGQGAGTEAFFGQGTRLTVV.